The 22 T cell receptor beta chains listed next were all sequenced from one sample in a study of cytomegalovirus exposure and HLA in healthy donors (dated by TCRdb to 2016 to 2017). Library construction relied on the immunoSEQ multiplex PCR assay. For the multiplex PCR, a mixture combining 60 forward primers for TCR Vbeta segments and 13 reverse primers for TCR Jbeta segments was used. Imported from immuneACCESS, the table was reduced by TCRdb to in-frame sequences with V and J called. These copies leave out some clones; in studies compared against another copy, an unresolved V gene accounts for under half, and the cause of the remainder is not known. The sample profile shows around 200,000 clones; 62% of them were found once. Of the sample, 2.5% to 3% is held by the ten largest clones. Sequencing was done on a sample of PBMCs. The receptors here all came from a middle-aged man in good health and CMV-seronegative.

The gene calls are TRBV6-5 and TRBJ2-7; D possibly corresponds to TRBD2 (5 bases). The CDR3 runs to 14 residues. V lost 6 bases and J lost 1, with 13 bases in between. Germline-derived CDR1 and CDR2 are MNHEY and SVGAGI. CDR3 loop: CASRNGLGSYEQYF. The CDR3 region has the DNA TGTGCCAGCAGAAACGGACTGGGATCCTACGAGCAGTACTTC.

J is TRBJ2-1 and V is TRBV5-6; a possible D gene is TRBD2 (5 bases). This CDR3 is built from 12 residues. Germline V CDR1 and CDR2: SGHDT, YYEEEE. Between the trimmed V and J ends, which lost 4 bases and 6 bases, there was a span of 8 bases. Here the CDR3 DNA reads TGTGCCAGCAGCCCCGGGGTCAATGAGCAGTTCTTC. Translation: CASSPGVNEQFF.

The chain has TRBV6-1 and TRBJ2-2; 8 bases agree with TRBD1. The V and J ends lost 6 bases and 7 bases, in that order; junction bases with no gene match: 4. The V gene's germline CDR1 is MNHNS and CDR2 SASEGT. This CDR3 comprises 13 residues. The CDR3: CASSKGTGGELFF. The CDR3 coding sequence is TGTGCCAGCAGCAAAGGGACAGGCGGGGAGCTGTTTTTT.

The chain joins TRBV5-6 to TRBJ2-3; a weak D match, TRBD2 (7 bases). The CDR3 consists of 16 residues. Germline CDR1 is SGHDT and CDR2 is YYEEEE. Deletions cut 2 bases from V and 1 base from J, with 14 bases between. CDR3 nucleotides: TGTGCCAGCAGCTTCGGGGGGCCTTTGGGCACAGATACGCAGTATTTT. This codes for CASSFGGPLGTDTQYF.

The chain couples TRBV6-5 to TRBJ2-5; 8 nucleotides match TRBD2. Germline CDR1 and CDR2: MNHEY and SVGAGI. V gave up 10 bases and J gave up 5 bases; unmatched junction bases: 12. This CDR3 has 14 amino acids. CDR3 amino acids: CATRLVAGRETQYF. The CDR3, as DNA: TGTGCCACCCGCTTGGTAGCGGGGAGGGAGACCCAGTACTTC.

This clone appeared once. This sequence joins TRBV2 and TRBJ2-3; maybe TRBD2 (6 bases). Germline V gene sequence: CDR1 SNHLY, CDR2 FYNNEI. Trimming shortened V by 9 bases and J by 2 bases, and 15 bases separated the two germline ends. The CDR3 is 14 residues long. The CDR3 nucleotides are TGTGCCAGAACTCTCCGGGACTCCACAGATACGCAGTATTTT. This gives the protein CARTLRDSTDTQYF.

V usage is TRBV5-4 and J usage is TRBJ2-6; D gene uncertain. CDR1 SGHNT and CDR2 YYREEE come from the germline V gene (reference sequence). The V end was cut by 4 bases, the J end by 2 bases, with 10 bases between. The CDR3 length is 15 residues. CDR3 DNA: TGTGCCAGCAGCAAAGAGAGAGCTGGGGCCAACGTCCTGACTTTC. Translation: CASSKERAGANVLTF.

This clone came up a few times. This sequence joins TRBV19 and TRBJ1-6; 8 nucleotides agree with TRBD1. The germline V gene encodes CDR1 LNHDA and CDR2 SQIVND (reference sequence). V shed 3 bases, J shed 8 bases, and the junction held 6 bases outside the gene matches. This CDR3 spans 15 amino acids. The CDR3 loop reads CASSIQNRGDSPLHF. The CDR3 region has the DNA TGTGCCAGTAGTATCCAGAACAGGGGGGATTCACCCCTCCACTTT.

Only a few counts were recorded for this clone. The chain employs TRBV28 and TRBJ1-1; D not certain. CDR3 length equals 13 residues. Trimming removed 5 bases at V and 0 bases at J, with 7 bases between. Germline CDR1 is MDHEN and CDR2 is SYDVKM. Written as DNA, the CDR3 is TGTGCCAGCAGTCCAATCATGAACACTGAAGCTTTCTTT. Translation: CASSPIMNTEAFF.

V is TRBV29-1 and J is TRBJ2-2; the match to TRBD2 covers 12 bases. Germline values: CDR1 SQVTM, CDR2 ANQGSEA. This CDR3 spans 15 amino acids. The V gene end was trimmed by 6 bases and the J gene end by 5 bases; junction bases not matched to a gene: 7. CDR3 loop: CSVLGLAGQTGELFF. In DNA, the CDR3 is TGCAGCGTACTTGGACTAGCGGGACAAACCGGGGAGCTGTTTTTT.

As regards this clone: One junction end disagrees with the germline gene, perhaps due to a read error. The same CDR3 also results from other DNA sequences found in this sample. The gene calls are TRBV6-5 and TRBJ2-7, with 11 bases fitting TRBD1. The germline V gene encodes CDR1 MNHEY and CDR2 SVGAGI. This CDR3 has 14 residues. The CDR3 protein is CASRPGQGVYEQYF. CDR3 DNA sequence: TGTGCCAGCAGGCCGGGACAGGGGGTCTACGAACAGTACTTC.

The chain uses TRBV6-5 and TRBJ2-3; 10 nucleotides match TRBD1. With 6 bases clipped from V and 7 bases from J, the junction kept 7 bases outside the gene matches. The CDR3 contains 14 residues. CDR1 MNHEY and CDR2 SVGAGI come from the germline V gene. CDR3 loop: CASSLRQGANTQYF. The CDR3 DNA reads TGTGCCAGCAGCCTAAGACAGGGGGCTAATACGCAGTATTTT.

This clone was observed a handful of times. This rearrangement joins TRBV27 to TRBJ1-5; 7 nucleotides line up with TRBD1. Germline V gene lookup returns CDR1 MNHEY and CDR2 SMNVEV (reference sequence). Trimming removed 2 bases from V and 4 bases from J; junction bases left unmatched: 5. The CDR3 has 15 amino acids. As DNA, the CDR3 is TGTGCCAGCAGTTTAGCGGGACAGAAAAATCAGCCCCAGCATTTT. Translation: CASSLAGQKNQPQHF.

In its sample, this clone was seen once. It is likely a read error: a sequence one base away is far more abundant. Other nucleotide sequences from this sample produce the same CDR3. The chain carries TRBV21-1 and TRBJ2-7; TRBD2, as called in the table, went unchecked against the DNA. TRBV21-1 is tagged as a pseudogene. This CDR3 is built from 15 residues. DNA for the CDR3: TGTGCCAGCAGCAAAGAGAAGGCGGCCTCGGTAGAGCAGTACTTC. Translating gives CASSKEKAASVEQYF.

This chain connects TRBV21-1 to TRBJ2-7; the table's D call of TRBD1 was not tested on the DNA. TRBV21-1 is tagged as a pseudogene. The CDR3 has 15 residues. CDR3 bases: TGTGCCAGCAGCACCAACGGACAGGGAACACACGAGCAGTACTTC. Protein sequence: CASSTNGQGTHEQYF.

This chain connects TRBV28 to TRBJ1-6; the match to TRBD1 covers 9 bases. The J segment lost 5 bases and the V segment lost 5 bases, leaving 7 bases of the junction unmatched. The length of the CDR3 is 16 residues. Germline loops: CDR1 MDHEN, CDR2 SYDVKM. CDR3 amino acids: CASSTPGQGNNSPLHF. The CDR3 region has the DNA TGTGCCAGCAGTACACCGGGACAGGGTAATAATTCACCCCTCCACTTT.

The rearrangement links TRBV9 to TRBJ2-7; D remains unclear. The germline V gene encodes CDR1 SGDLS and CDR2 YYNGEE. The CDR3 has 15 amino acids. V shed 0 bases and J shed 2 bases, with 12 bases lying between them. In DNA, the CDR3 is TGTGCCAGCAGCGTAGGCCCCGGAGAGACCTACGAGCAGTACTTC. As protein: CASSVGPGETYEQYF.

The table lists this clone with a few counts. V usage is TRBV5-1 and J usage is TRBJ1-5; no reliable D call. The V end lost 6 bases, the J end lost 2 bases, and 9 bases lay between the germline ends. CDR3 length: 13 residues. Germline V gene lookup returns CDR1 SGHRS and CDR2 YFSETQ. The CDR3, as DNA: TGCGCCAGCATGGAGAACGGCAATCAGCCCCAGCATTTT. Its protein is CASMENGNQPQHF.

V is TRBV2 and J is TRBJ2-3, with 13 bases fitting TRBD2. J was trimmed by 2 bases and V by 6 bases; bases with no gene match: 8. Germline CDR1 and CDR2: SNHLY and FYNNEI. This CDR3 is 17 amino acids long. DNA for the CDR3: TGTGCCAGCAGGGCGGGGGGACTAGCGGGACCCACAGATACGCAGTATTTT. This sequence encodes CASRAGGLAGPTDTQYF.

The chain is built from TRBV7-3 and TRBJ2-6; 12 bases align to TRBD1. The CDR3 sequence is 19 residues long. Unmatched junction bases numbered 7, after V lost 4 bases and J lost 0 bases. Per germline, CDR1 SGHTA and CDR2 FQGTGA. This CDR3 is CASSSGQGASISGANVLTF. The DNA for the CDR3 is TGTGCCAGCAGCTCGGGACAGGGGGCGTCCATCTCTGGGGCCAACGTCCTGACTTTC. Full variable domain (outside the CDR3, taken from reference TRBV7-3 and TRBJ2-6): GAGVSQTPSNKVTEKGKYVELRCDPISGHTALYWYRQSLGQGPEFLIYFQGTGAADDSGLPNDRFFAVRPEGSVSTLKIQRTERGDSAVYLCASSSGQGASISGANVLTFGAGSRLTVL.

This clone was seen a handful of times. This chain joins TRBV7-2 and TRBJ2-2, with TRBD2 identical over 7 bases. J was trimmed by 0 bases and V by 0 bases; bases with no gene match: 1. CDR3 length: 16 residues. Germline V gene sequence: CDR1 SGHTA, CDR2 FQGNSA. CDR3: CASSLALAANTGELFF. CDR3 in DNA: TGTGCCAGCAGCTTAGCCCTAGCGGCGAACACCGGGGAGCTGTTTTTT.

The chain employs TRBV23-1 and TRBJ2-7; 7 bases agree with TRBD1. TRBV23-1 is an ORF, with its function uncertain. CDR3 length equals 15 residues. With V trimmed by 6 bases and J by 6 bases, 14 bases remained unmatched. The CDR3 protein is CASRLPDRYICEQYF. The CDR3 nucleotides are TGCGCCAGCAGACTACCGGACAGGTATATATGCGAGCAGTACTTC.